A single sample is the source of the 29 T cell receptor beta chains below, sequenced in a study of cytomegalovirus exposure and HLA in healthy donors. PCR used 60 Vbeta primers and 13 Jbeta primers. Some clones are missing from TCRdb's copy, which holds only in-frame ones; the method was immunoSEQ multiplex PCR. The data include about 160,000 clones; the top ten clones carry around 1.5%. What was sequenced was PBMCs. The receptors shown here come from a woman aged 45-65 years in good health and CMV-seronegative.

V gene TRBV30 combines with J gene TRBJ1-4; weak D call: TRBD1 (6 bases). CDR3 size: 14 residues. CDR1 and CDR2 from the germline V gene are GTSNPN and SVGIG (reference sequence). V dropped 6 bases and J dropped 6 bases, with 17 bases sitting between them. The CDR3 is CACQGWGKYEKLFF. The CDR3 DNA follows: TGTGCCTGTCAGGGGTGGGGGAAATATGAAAAACTGTTTTTT. Looking up the rest from reference TRBV30 and TRBJ1-4 gives the full variable domain: SQTIHQWPATLVQPVGSPLSLECTVEGTSNPNLYWYRQAAGRGLQLLFYSVGIGQISSEVPQNLSASRPQDRQFILSSKKLLLSDSGFYLCACQGWGKYEKLFFGSGTQLSVL.

Worth noting for this clone: The same CDR3 arises from other DNA sequences in this sample as well. The J gene is TRBJ2-7, the V gene TRBV7-9; the D is unclear. The CDR3 has 12 residues. V was shortened by 5 bases and J by 0 bases, with 5 bases between the two germline ends. Germline loops: CDR1 SEHNR, CDR2 FQNEAQ (reference sequence). DNA for the CDR3: TGTGCCAGCAGCCTGAGCTCCTACGAGCAGTACTTC. As protein: CASSLSSYEQYF.

This chain joins TRBV28 and TRBJ2-5, with D possibly matching TRBD1 (5 bases). Germline V gives CDR1 MDHEN, CDR2 SYDVKM. Trimming cost V 2 bases and J 0 bases, with 10 bases left between them. This CDR3 region has 15 residues. CDR3 nucleotide sequence: TGTGCCAGCAGTTTAATCTCCAGGGACCAAGAGACCCAGTACTTC. It is translated as CASSLISRDQETQYF.

The genes are TRBV12-1 and TRBJ2-5; whether TRBD1, the table's D call, matches the DNA was not checked. TRBV12-1 is classified as a pseudogene. This CDR3 is 14 amino acids long. The CDR3 nucleotides are TGTGCCAGCAGCTTTACTAACAGGTACGGGACCCAGTACTTC. This codes for CASSFTNRYGTQYF.

The chain employs TRBV19 and TRBJ2-7; weak D call: TRBD1 (6 bases). This CDR3 has 14 amino acids. CDR1 LNHDA and CDR2 SQIVND come from the germline V gene (reference sequence). V was cut by 3 bases and J by 5 bases, with 14 bases left in between. CDR3 sequence reads: CASSMGAGNHEQYF. The CDR3 nucleotides are TGTGCCAGTAGTATGGGGGCAGGGAACCACGAGCAGTACTTC. The whole variable domain, filled in from reference TRBV19 and TRBJ2-7, reads DGGITQSPKYLFRKEGQNVTLSCEQNLNHDAMYWYRQDPGQGLRLIYYSQIVNDFQKGDIAEGYSVSREKKESFPLTVTSAQKNPTAFYLCASSMGAGNHEQYFGPGTRLTVT.

This chain uses TRBV5-1 with TRBJ2-5, with TRBD2 matching over 10 bases. CDR3 length equals 15 residues. V trimming: 0 bases; J trimming: 3 bases; junction bases outside the gene matches: 2. Germline V gene lookup returns CDR1 SGHRS and CDR2 YFSETQ. Written as DNA, the CDR3 is TGCGCCAGCAGCTTGGAAGGGACTAGCGAAGAGACCCAGTACTTC. It is translated as CASSLEGTSEETQYF.

The chain recombines TRBV19 with TRBJ2-7, with TRBD1 matching over 9 bases. V was pared by 6 bases and J by 3 bases, with 6 bases of the junction left unmatched. The CDR3 loop spans 14 amino acids. Germline values: CDR1 LNHDA, CDR2 SQIVND (reference sequence). The CDR3 sequence is CASSGQGSLYEQYF. As DNA, the CDR3 is TGTGCCAGTAGCGGACAGGGGAGCCTCTACGAGCAGTACTTC.

The rearrangement uses TRBV4-2 and TRBJ2-1, with D possibly matching TRBD2 (6 bases). CDR1 is LGHNA, CDR2 YNFKEQ, per germline. The V end lost 4 bases, the J end lost 5 bases, and 18 bases lay between the germline ends. CDR3 size: 16 residues. The CDR3, as DNA: TGTGCCAGCAGCCCTCAGGAGGGGCTAGGACACAATGAGCAGTTCTTC. As protein: CASSPQEGLGHNEQFF.

This chain links TRBV19 with TRBJ1-2, with D uncertain. Germline V lookup: CDR1 LNHDA, CDR2 SQIVND (reference sequence). Trimming removed 3 bases from V and 2 bases from J, with 10 bases in between. This CDR3 comprises 14 residues. The CDR3 nucleotides are TGTGCCAGTAGTATTTGGCGGAAAAACTATGGCTACACCTTC. Its translation: CASSIWRKNYGYTF.

This chain uses TRBV28 with TRBJ1-5; the match to TRBD1 covers 7 bases. Germline V gene lookup returns CDR1 MDHEN and CDR2 SYDVKM. V lost 2 bases to trimming and J lost 9 bases; unmatched junction nucleotides: 7. The CDR3 totals 14 residues. CDR3 sequence (DNA): TGTGCCAGCAGTTTAAGCAGGGGGATGGGGCCCCAGCATTTT. Translating gives CASSLSRGMGPQHF.

This chain links TRBV4-3 with TRBJ2-1; 9 positions agree with TRBD2. J lost 9 bases, V lost 2 bases, and 5 bases had no gene match. This CDR3 spans 14 amino acids. CDR1 LGHNA and CDR2 YSLEER come from the germline V gene. The chain's CDR3 is CASSQTGTSIEQFF. CDR3 DNA sequence: TGCGCCAGCAGCCAAACCGGGACTAGCATTGAGCAGTTCTTC.

The rearrangement links TRBV19 to TRBJ1-1, with 7 bases lining up with TRBD1. CDR1 is LNHDA, CDR2 SQIVND, per germline (reference sequence). With V trimmed by 4 bases and J by 6 bases, 5 bases remained unmatched. The CDR3 loop spans 13 amino acids. CDR3 DNA: TGTGCCAGTAGTACCACTGACAGGGCTGAAGCTTTCTTT. Its translation is CASSTTDRAEAFF.

CDR3 nucleotides: TGTGCCAGCTCACCACTGGGGACAGATTCCAATCAGCCCCAGCATTTT. This encodes CASSPLGTDSNQPQHF. The rearrangement links TRBV18 to TRBJ1-5; TRBD1 matches at 7 bases. Germline loops: CDR1 KGHSH, CDR2 LQKENI. V trimming: 1 base; J trimming: 3 bases; junction bases outside the gene matches: 6. The CDR3 sequence is 16 residues long.

V is TRBV9 and J is TRBJ1-1; D unresolved. Germline V lookup: CDR1 SGDLS, CDR2 YYNGEE. Between the trimmed V and J ends, which lost 2 bases and 4 bases, there was a span of 9 bases. The CDR3 runs 13 residues. The CDR3 sequence is CASSVLLSTEAFF. In DNA, the CDR3 is TGTGCCAGCAGCGTCCTCCTCAGCACTGAAGCTTTCTTT.

The chain recombines TRBV19 with TRBJ2-1; TRBD2 agrees at 9 bases. The CDR3 covers 17 residues. The germline CDR1 and CDR2 sequences are LNHDA and SQIVND (reference sequence). J was trimmed by 4 bases and V by 5 bases; bases with no gene match: 12. The CDR3 region is CASSSPPGTSRYNEQFF. The CDR3 DNA is TGTGCCAGTAGTTCCCCCCCAGGGACTAGCAGATACAATGAGCAGTTCTTC.

The genes are TRBV7-6 and TRBJ2-5; possible D gene TRBD2, 6 bases. With 1 base removed from V and 4 bases from J, the gap between germline ends came to 16 bases. The CDR3 spans 16 residues. CDR1 SGHVS and CDR2 FNYEAQ come from the germline V gene. The CDR3 sequence is CASSLGSNSGIETQYF. The CDR3 DNA reads TGTGCCAGCAGCTTAGGAAGCAATAGCGGAATAGAGACCCAGTACTTC.

The V gene is TRBV5-1, the J gene TRBJ2-1, with a tentative D call TRBD2 (6 bases). The germline V and J ends were trimmed by 0 bases and 0 bases, with 16 bases remaining between them. CDR3 length equals 18 residues. The germline V gene has CDR1 SGHRS and CDR2 YFSETQ. CDR3 nucleotide sequence: TGCGCCAGCAGCTTGGCCCTGGCTAGCGTAAGCTCCTACAATGAGCAGTTCTTC. Protein sequence: CASSLALASVSSYNEQFF.

In the case of this clone: This same CDR3 is encoded by further DNA sequences in the sample. The chain joins TRBV6-5 to TRBJ1-1; D is unresolved. Looked up from germline, CDR1 is MNHEY and CDR2 is SVGAGI. This CDR3 spans 13 amino acids. Trimming took off 0 bases at V and 1 base at J, with 3 bases between the two ends. CDR3 DNA sequence: TGTGCCAGCAGTTACTCCCGGAACACTGAAGCTTTCTTT. Amino acids: CASSYSRNTEAFF.

This sequence joins TRBV10-3 and TRBJ1-1; TRBD1 matches 9 bases. This CDR3 is built from 15 residues. J was trimmed by 2 bases and V by 5 bases; bases with no gene match: 6. Germline V gene lookup returns CDR1 ENHRY and CDR2 SYGVKD. This CDR3 is CAISKPGQGNTEAFF. CDR3 in DNA: TGTGCCATCAGTAAACCGGGACAGGGAAACACTGAAGCTTTCTTT.

This sequence joins TRBV11-2 and TRBJ1-2, with D maybe TRBD1 (6 bases). Germline CDR1 is SGHAT and CDR2 is FQNNGV. With 5 bases removed from V and 2 bases from J, the gap between germline ends came to 12 bases. The CDR3 has 14 residues. CDR3 DNA: TGTGCCAGCAGCCCCAGACAGGACAACTATGGCTACACCTTC. It yields the protein CASSPRQDNYGYTF. The whole variable domain, filled in from reference TRBV11-2 and TRBJ1-2, reads EAGVAQSPRYKIIEKRQSVAFWCNPISGHATLYWYQQILGQGPKLLIQFQNNGVVDDSQLPKDRFSAERLKGVDSTLKIQPAKLEDSAVYLCASSPRQDNYGYTFGSGTRLTVV.

The gene calls are TRBV6-5 and TRBJ1-2, with 7 nucleotides matching TRBD1. Germline CDR1 reads MNHEY; CDR2 reads SVGAGI. This CDR3 has 14 residues. The V gene end was trimmed by 7 bases and the J gene end by 2 bases; junction bases not matched to a gene: 7. CDR3 DNA sequence: TGTGCCAGCAAAAGACAGGGACCCAACTATGGCTACACCTTC. Protein product: CASKRQGPNYGYTF.

This chain uses TRBV4-1 with TRBJ1-2, with D perhaps TRBD1 (6 bases). Germline V lookup: CDR1 MGHRA, CDR2 YSYEKL. V was trimmed by 1 base and J by 8 bases, leaving 14 bases between them. This CDR3 is built from 14 residues. CDR3 DNA sequence: TGCGCCAGCAGCCAAGTGCAGGGGCACATAGGCTACACCTTC. It codes for CASSQVQGHIGYTF.

V and J are TRBV28 and TRBJ1-5, with 12 bases that match TRBD1. The germline V gene encodes CDR1 MDHEN and CDR2 SYDVKM. After removal of 2 bases from V and 6 bases from J, the junction contained 20 bases not matched to a gene. This CDR3 is 21 amino acids long. The CDR3 bases are TGTGCCAGCAGTTTAATCTCGGAATTTATCCGGGACAGGGGGCAAACTCAGCCCCAGCATTTT. Translating it yields CASSLISEFIRDRGQTQPQHF.

This chain uses TRBV28 with TRBJ1-1, with D perhaps TRBD1 (6 bases). The V and J ends lost 7 bases and 4 bases respectively, with 16 bases between them. This CDR3 contains 14 residues. From germline, CDR1 is MDHEN and CDR2 SYDVKM. The CDR3 DNA reads TGTGCCAGCATCCCCCGGGGGGCTGTCACTGAAGCTTTCTTT. This encodes CASIPRGAVTEAFF.

The chain is built from TRBV30 and TRBJ1-5; possibly TRBD1 for D (5 bases). V lost 2 bases and J 3 bases, leaving 11 bases between the germline ends. The CDR3 has 14 residues. Germline V lookup: CDR1 GTSNPN, CDR2 SVGIG (reference sequence). CDR3 DNA sequence: TGTGCCTGGAGTCGCCGACAGACCAATCAGCCCCAGCATTTT. This codes for CAWSRRQTNQPQHF.

The chain carries TRBV6-1 and TRBJ2-7, with D maybe TRBD2 (6 bases). The germline V and J ends were trimmed by 1 base and 5 bases, with 18 bases remaining between them. CDR1 MNHNS and CDR2 SASEGT come from the germline V gene. The CDR3 has 16 residues. This chain's CDR3 is CASSEGGRQGIDEQYF. DNA of the CDR3: TGTGCCAGCAGTGAAGGGGGGAGGCAGGGCATAGACGAGCAGTACTTC.

This chain joins TRBV30 and TRBJ2-2; 15 bases are a match to TRBD2. Germline V gene data show CDR1 as GTSNPN and CDR2 as SVGIG (reference sequence). The CDR3 consists of 17 residues. V lost 3 bases, J lost 7 bases, and 9 bases stayed unmatched. The CDR3: CAWSWTSGGGSRGELFF. CDR3 coding DNA: TGTGCCTGGAGCTGGACTAGCGGGGGGGGGAGTCGCGGGGAGCTGTTTTTT.

The V gene is TRBV7-3, the J gene TRBJ2-2; D call uncertain. Trimming stripped 4 bases from V and 3 bases from J, with 3 bases between. The CDR3 runs 12 residues. Germline loops: CDR1 SGHTA, CDR2 FQGTGA. This chain's CDR3 is CASSSDTGELFF. CDR3 in DNA: TGTGCCAGCAGCTCGGACACCGGGGAGCTGTTTTTT.

The chain has TRBV4-3 and TRBJ2-7; 7 nucleotides match TRBD2. Trimming at V came to 4 bases and at J to 0 bases, leaving 9 bases not matched to a gene. CDR3 length: 16 amino acids. Germline V gene lookup returns CDR1 LGHNA and CDR2 YSLEER. The CDR3 sequence is CASSRRLAESSYEQYF. CDR3 nucleotides: TGCGCCAGCAGCCGCAGACTAGCCGAGAGCTCCTACGAGCAGTACTTC.